This T cell receptor (beta chain) was documented in a study of blood T cell repertoires in COVID-19. Authors' methods: Reference gene primers were amplified, and this amplification served to estimate nucleated cell counts. Here immunoSEQ multiplex PCR was the method, and the copy in TCRdb shows in-frame clones only, minus some. For V, J and clone size, that table is used; D and trimming come from the DNA. The table includes a few hundred thousand clones, over 65% detected once. Germline V CDR1 and CDR2: LGHNT, FRNRAP. The CDR3 length is 12 residues. Trimming stripped 4 bases from V and 10 bases from J, with 11 bases between.

This chain links TRBV12-5 with TRBJ2-1, with D maybe TRBD2 (7 bases). Sequencing was performed on peripheral blood. The receptor's source is a woman older than 75 with acute or convalescent COVID-19. This chain's CDR3 is CASGSQGGEQFF. The CDR3 DNA follows: TGTGCTAGTGGTTCACAGGGAGGGGAGCAGTTCTTC.